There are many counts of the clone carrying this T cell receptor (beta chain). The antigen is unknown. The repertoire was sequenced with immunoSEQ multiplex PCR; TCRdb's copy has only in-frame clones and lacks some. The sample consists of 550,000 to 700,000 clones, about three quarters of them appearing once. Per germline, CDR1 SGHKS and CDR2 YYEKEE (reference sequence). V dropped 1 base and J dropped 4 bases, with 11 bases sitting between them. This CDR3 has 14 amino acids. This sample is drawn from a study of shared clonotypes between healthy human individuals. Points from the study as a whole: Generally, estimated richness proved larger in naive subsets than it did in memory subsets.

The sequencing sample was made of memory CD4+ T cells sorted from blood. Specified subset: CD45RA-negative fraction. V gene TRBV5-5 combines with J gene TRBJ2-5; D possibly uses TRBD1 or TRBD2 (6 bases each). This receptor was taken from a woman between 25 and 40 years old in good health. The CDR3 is CASSLRGGGETQYF. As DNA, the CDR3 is TGTGCCAGCAGCTTGAGAGGAGGGGGAGAGACCCAGTACTTC. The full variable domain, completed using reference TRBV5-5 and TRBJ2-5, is DAGVTQSPTHLIKTRGQQVTLRCSPISGHKSVSWYQQVLGQGPQFIFQYYEKEERGRGNFPDRFSARQFPNYSSELNVNALLLGDSALYLCASSLRGGGETQYFGPGTRLLVL.